One and the same sample provided the 5 T cell receptor beta chains below, sequenced in a study of CD8+CD57+ T cells in acquired aplastic anemia. According to the study, genomic DNA was the template for TCR beta VDJ and CDR3 profiling. Using its own MiXCR run on the reads, TCRdb lists one record per CDR3 protein. The sample has 250,000 to 350,000 distinct CDR3 sequences; approximately 56% are singletons. Sequenced material: sorted CD4+, CD8+, or CD8+CD57+ T cells (not recorded which) from PBMCs. These receptors all stem from a human donor with severe aplastic anemia or a healthy control (not recorded which).

This clonotype was detected only a few times. A single base separates this from a much larger clone, so it may be a read error. V usage is TRBV6-5 and J usage is TRBJ1-4; D remains unclear. CDR1 and CDR2 from the germline V gene are MNHEY and SVGAGI. This CDR3 is built from 14 residues. In DNA form, the CDR3 reads TGTGCCAGCAGCCCATCCACAACTAGTGAAAAACTGTTTTTT. It codes for CASSPSTTSEKLFF.

This clonotype has just a few counts. This chain joins TRBV7-9 and TRBJ1-6; D call uncertain. The CDR3 runs to 15 residues. The germline V gene has CDR1 SEHNR and CDR2 FQNEAQ (reference sequence). The V end was cut by 2 bases, the J end by 6 bases, with 11 bases between. The CDR3 reads CASSLLGSGNSPLHF. In nucleotides, the CDR3 is TGTGCCAGCAGCTTATTGGGCTCGGGTAATTCACCCCTCCACTTT. The full variable domain, its missing parts supplied by reference TRBV7-9 and TRBJ1-6, is DTGVSQNPRHKITKRGQNVTFRCDPISEHNRLYWYRQTLGQGPEFLTYFQNEAQLEKSRLLSDRFSAERPKGSFSTLEIQRTEQGDSAMYLCASSLLGSGNSPLHFGNGTRLTVT.

The chain uses TRBV7-9 and TRBJ1-1; 8 bases line up with TRBD1. The CDR3 is 13 amino acids. The trim removed 5 bases at V and 5 bases at J, leaving 4 bases unmatched. Germline CDR1 reads SEHNR; CDR2 reads FQNEAQ (reference sequence). The CDR3, as DNA: TGTGCCAGCAGCGGGACAGGCATAACTGAAGCTTTCTTT. Residues: CASSGTGITEAFF.

This clonotype was observed a handful of times. This chain joins TRBV7-9 and TRBJ2-5; D is uncertain. The V gene lost 3 bases and the J gene lost 5 bases, with 7 bases spanning the gap. Germline values: CDR1 SEHNR, CDR2 FQNEAQ (reference sequence). The CDR3 is 12 amino acids. As DNA, the CDR3 is TGTGCCAGCAGCTTTCAAAGGGAGACCCAGTACTTC. Protein: CASSFQRETQYF.

The rearrangement uses TRBV7-9 and TRBJ2-1; TRBD2 matches 9 bases. Germline values: CDR1 SEHNR, CDR2 FQNEAQ (reference sequence). With 4 bases clipped from V and 4 bases from J, the junction kept 5 bases outside the gene matches. This CDR3 has 15 amino acids. The CDR3 nucleotides are TGTGCCAGCAGCTCTAGCGGGATTCGGTACAATGAGCAGTTCTTC. Translated, it gives CASSSSGIRYNEQFF.